These 10 T cell receptor beta chains share one sample of origin, sequenced in a study of T-cell reconstitution after alpha-beta-depleted transplantation in children. It was with unique molecular identifiers that the TCRbeta library was prepared. In TCRdb, the PCR reads were re-called with MiXCR into one record per CDR3 protein. This table has hundreds of thousands of distinct CDR3 sequences, 16% appearing once. This sample comprised PBMCs, mostly from graft donor cells, obtained 360 days after TCRalphabeta/CD19-depleted stem cell transplant. These receptors all come from a male patient younger than 18 who had a stem cell transplant for acute lymphoblastic leukemia, so the T cells may come from the graft donor.

This clonotype appeared many times. The J gene is TRBJ2-1, the V gene TRBV11-2; D ambiguous. Between the trimmed V and J ends, which lost 3 bases and 5 bases, there was a span of 8 bases. The CDR3 is made up of 13 amino acids. The germline gives CDR1 SGHAT, CDR2 FQNNGV. The CDR3 region is CASSFVLNNEQFF. Here the CDR3 DNA reads TGTGCCAGCAGCTTTGTCCTAAACAATGAGCAGTTCTTC.

J is TRBJ2-3 and V is TRBV11-2; TRBD2 matches at 9 bases. The CDR3 has 15 residues. The V gene's germline CDR1 is SGHAT and CDR2 FQNNGV. The junction had 7 bases not matched to a gene; V was cut back by 1 base and J by 8 bases. The CDR3 coding sequence is TGTGCCAGCAGCTTAGCCCTAGCGGGGCTTGGTACGCAGTATTTT. This translates into CASSLALAGLGTQYF.

The V gene is TRBV7-9, the J gene TRBJ1-2; D possibly corresponds to TRBD1 (6 bases). Germline assignment: CDR1 SEHNR and CDR2 FQNEAQ (reference sequence). The CDR3 has 15 amino acids. Trimming left V 6 bases short and J 2 bases short, with 16 bases between. CDR3 in DNA: TGTGCCAGCAGGCCTGAGACAGGCCCCAACTATGGCTACACCTTC. Amino acids: CASRPETGPNYGYTF.

This clonotype has a handful of counts. The chain couples TRBV4-1 to TRBJ1-5; D is unresolved. V shed 0 bases and J shed 1 base, with 10 bases lying between them. The CDR3 totals 16 residues. The V gene's germline CDR1 is MGHRA and CDR2 YSYEKL. CDR3: CASSQEIVRSNQPQHF. The CDR3 DNA reads TGCGCCAGCAGCCAAGAAATAGTGCGAAGCAATCAGCCCCAGCATTTT.

This clonotype appeared many times. The V and J genes are TRBV5-1 and TRBJ2-1; D is ambiguous. With 3 bases removed from V and 11 bases from J, the gap between germline ends came to 9 bases. The V gene's germline CDR1 is SGHRS and CDR2 YFSETQ. The CDR3 runs to 11 residues. The CDR3 reads CASSWGTQQFF. The CDR3 DNA is TGCGCCAGCAGCTGGGGTACCCAGCAGTTCTTC. Full variable domain (remainder filled in from reference TRBV5-1 and TRBJ2-1): KAGVTQTPRYLIKTRGQQVTLSCSPISGHRSVSWYQQTPGQGLQFLFEYFSETQRNKGNFPGRFSGRQFSNSRSEMNVSTLELGDSALYLCASSWGTQQFFGPGTRLTVL.

This clonotype has more than one count but fewer than ten. V is TRBV20-1 and J is TRBJ2-7; 8 bases line up with TRBD2. Unmatched junction bases numbered 6, after V lost 0 bases and J lost 2 bases. The CDR3 length is 15 residues. Looked up from germline, CDR1 is DFQATT and CDR2 is SNEGSKA (reference sequence). The CDR3 coding sequence is TGCAGTGCTAGAGATCCCCAGCGGGGGACCTACGAGCAGTACTTC. Translation: CSARDPQRGTYEQYF.

This clonotype was recorded many times. The rearrangement joins TRBV20-1 to TRBJ2-1; TRBD2 aligns across 15 bases. The CDR3 loop spans 15 amino acids. Losses at the gene ends were 5 bases for V and 9 bases for J; bases not matched to a gene: 8. Germline V gene lookup returns CDR1 DFQATT and CDR2 SNEGSKA (reference sequence). The chain's CDR3 is CSAFGLAGGPSEQFF. CDR3 sequence (DNA): TGCAGTGCTTTCGGACTAGCGGGAGGGCCGAGTGAGCAGTTCTTC.

This clonotype has a handful of counts. The CDR3 DNA is TGCAGCGTGGGAAGGGCCACCTCAGCTGATACGCAGTATTTT. Translation: CSVGRATSADTQYF. The chain couples TRBV29-1 to TRBJ2-3; no clear D gene. Germline CDR1 is SQVTM and CDR2 is ANQGSEA. V gave up 6 bases and J gave up 6 bases, with 19 bases separating them. The CDR3 loop spans 14 amino acids.

This clonotype was detected ten times or more. One junction end does not reproduce the germline sequence, and a read error may be involved. V and J are TRBV5-1 and TRBJ2-2; D remains unclear. This CDR3 region has 14 residues. In germline, CDR1 is SGHRS, CDR2 YFSETQ. This CDR3 reads CASSPSGNTGELFF. DNA for the CDR3: TGTGCCAGCAGTCCAAGTGGGAACACCGGGGAGCTGTTTTTT.

DNA of the CDR3: TGTGCCAGCAGCCGAAACGGGACAGTCGTCTACGAGCAGTACTTC. This sequence encodes CASSRNGTVVYEQYF. This sequence joins TRBV5-5 and TRBJ2-7; TRBD1 matches at 7 bases. V lost 4 bases and J lost 3; bases outside the gene matches: 10. Germline V gene data show CDR1 as SGHKS and CDR2 as YYEKEE (reference sequence). This CDR3 has 15 residues.